Described below is a single T cell receptor beta chain sequence and its context. The antigen is not known. A read error may explain this, as a much larger clone is one base away. The sample belongs to a study of blood T cells in healthy people across ages. Whole-study results and caveats: When one million T cells were used, diversity estimates were thought to be underestimates.

Sample donors were healthy Caucasian individuals that came from Russia, aged roughly 6 to 90. Then a second PCR, running roughly 7 to 11 cycles, was carried out with a sample-barcoded 5' primer and a J-beta primer mix. TCRdb independently ran MiXCR on the 5' RACE reads; one entry per CDR3 protein. The table lists some 640,000 distinct CDR3 sequences, roughly 30% of them singletons. Germline assignment: CDR1 SGDLS and CDR2 YYNGEE. There are 14 residues in the CDR3. This clonotype was sampled from a woman aged 80 or over in good health. V and J are TRBV9 and TRBJ2-1; D ambiguous. Sequencing used blood. This chain's CDR3 is CVSSVSKIGSEQFF. CDR3 in DNA: TGTGTCAGCAGCGTTAGCAAGATCGGTAGTGAGCAGTTCTTC.